These 26 T cell receptor beta chains share one sample of origin, sequenced in a study of cytomegalovirus exposure and HLA in healthy donors. The PCR ran on 60 Vbeta and 13 Jbeta primers. Profiled with immunoSEQ multiplex PCR; TCRdb holds only in-frame clones, not every one. The repertoire holds 95,000 to 130,000 clones, with approximately 70% as singletons. Sequencing was carried out using PBMCs. These receptors all stem from a middle-aged woman in good health and CMV-seropositive.

The rearrangement joins TRBV7-9 to TRBJ2-7, with D uncertain. CDR3 size: 13 residues. The V gene's germline CDR1 is SEHNR and CDR2 FQNEAQ (reference sequence). V shed 2 bases and J shed 5 bases, with 10 bases lying between them. For the CDR3, the DNA is TGTGCCAGCAGCTTACTCGCAGTAAACGAGCAGTACTTC. Encoded protein: CASSLLAVNEQYF.

The chain has TRBV15 and TRBJ2-3, with 7 bases lining up with TRBD2. The CDR3 length is 11 residues. Germline lookup yields CDR1 LNHNV and CDR2 YYDKDF (reference sequence). The J segment lost 4 bases and the V segment lost 8 bases, leaving 0 bases of the junction unmatched. The CDR3 region is CATGRADTQYF. The CDR3 DNA follows: TGTGCCACCGGGAGGGCAGATACGCAGTATTTT.

The chain links TRBV27 to TRBJ1-5; TRBD1 matches at 8 bases. V shed 5 bases and J 3 bases; nucleotides not matched to a gene: 15. This CDR3 is 18 amino acids long. Germline V gene data show CDR1 as MNHEY and CDR2 as SMNVEV (reference sequence). The CDR3 DNA sequence: TGTGCCAGCAGTCCGAATAGAAAGACAGGGGACCCCAATCAGCCCCAGCATTTT. This codes for CASSPNRKTGDPNQPQHF.

This clone was detected only a few times. The chain carries TRBV5-1 and TRBJ1-6; 8 nucleotides align to TRBD1. Germline V gene data show CDR1 as SGHRS and CDR2 as YFSETQ. This CDR3 is 14 amino acids long. The trim removed 4 bases at V and 8 bases at J, leaving 5 bases unmatched. This chain's CDR3 is CASSTTGADSPLHF. CDR3 bases: TGCGCCAGCAGCACGACAGGGGCCGATTCACCCCTCCACTTT. The full variable domain, rest sourced from reference TRBV5-1 and TRBJ1-6, is KAGVTQTPRYLIKTRGQQVTLSCSPISGHRSVSWYQQTPGQGLQFLFEYFSETQRNKGNFPGRFSGRQFSNSRSEMNVSTLELGDSALYLCASSTTGADSPLHFGNGTRLTVT.

This clone was found a few times. At one end, the junction sequence differs from germline, possibly due to a read error. This chain links TRBV5-4 with TRBJ1-2, with TRBD1 as a possible D gene (6 bases). CDR1 and CDR2 from the germline V gene are SGHNT and YYREEE (reference sequence). The CDR3 has 12 residues. The chain's CDR3 is CASSLGTPEPVF. The CDR3, as DNA: TGTGCCAGCAGCCTCGGGACACCTGAGCCCGTCTTC.

This clone was recorded once. The chain has TRBV11-2 and TRBJ1-2; 11 bases match TRBD1. After removal of 3 bases from V and 6 bases from J, the junction contained 6 bases not matched to a gene. This CDR3 is built from 15 residues. Per germline, CDR1 SGHAT and CDR2 FQNNGV. The CDR3 sequence: CASSFGTGGVDGYTF. The CDR3 nucleotides read TGTGCCAGCAGCTTTGGGACAGGGGGGGTGGATGGCTACACCTTC.

This clone was counted once. The junction does not match germline at one end; this may be a read error. This sequence joins TRBV7-9 and TRBJ2-3, with TRBD2 as a possible D gene (6 bases). The CDR3 runs to 16 residues. In germline, CDR1 is SEHNR, CDR2 FQNEAQ (reference sequence). The CDR3 DNA reads TGTGTCAGCAGCTTTCAAGGAGGGCTCGGGAGAGATACGCAGTATTTT. Translated, it gives CVSSFQGGLGRDTQYF.

This clone is a singleton in its sample. The V call is TRBV5-1, the J call TRBJ2-3, with 8 bases aligning to TRBD2. With V trimmed by 4 bases and J by 1 base, 5 bases remained unmatched. The germline V gene encodes CDR1 SGHRS and CDR2 YFSETQ. This CDR3 is 15 amino acids long. CDR3 sequence (DNA): TGCGCCAGCAGCGTAATGACTAGCGGCACAGATACGCAGTATTTT. Encoded protein: CASSVMTSGTDTQYF.

The V and J genes are TRBV5-1 and TRBJ1-1, with 10 bases aligning to TRBD1. CDR1 and CDR2 (germline): SGHRS, YFSETQ. The CDR3 totals 14 residues. Losses at the gene ends were 4 bases for V and 6 bases for J; bases not matched to a gene: 6. The CDR3 sequence: CASSTDRGHAEAFF. The DNA of the CDR3 is TGCGCCAGCAGCACCGACAGGGGGCACGCTGAAGCTTTCTTT.

J is TRBJ2-2 and V is TRBV29-1; perhaps TRBD1 as D (7 bases). Trimming removed 7 bases from V and 1 base from J, with 10 bases in between. Germline lookup yields CDR1 SQVTM and CDR2 ANQGSEA. The CDR3 extends over 13 amino acids. The DNA of the CDR3 is TGCAGCGGCGGGACAGTGAACACCGGGGAGCTGTTTTTT. Amino acid sequence: CSGGTVNTGELFF.

The table lists this clone with a count of one. V and J are TRBV7-6 and TRBJ2-1, with 7 bases fitting TRBD1. The CDR3 totals 16 residues. The V and J ends lost 5 bases and 0 bases, in that order; junction bases with no gene match: 7. The V gene's germline CDR1 is SGHVS and CDR2 FNYEAQ. The CDR3 sequence: CASSPGQRSSYNEQFF. The CDR3 DNA is TGTGCCAGCAGCCCGGGACAGCGCAGCTCCTACAATGAGCAGTTCTTC.

A few counts support this clone. The chain joins TRBV7-9 to TRBJ2-7; a weak D match, TRBD2 (5 bases). CDR3 length: 16 amino acids. Germline V gene lookup returns CDR1 SEHNR and CDR2 FQNEAQ (reference sequence). Trimming removed 6 bases at V and 0 bases at J, with 18 bases between. CDR3 DNA: TGTGCCAGCAGTAACAACATTAGGGAGCCCTCCTACGAGCAGTACTTC. This codes for CASSNNIREPSYEQYF.

This sequence joins TRBV5-4 and TRBJ2-5; D might be TRBD1 (6 bases). CDR1 SGHNT and CDR2 YYREEE come from the germline V gene (reference sequence). The CDR3 totals 15 residues. Trimming removed 6 bases from V and 5 bases from J, with 20 bases in between. CDR3: CASTIRQALGETQYF. The CDR3 nucleotides read TGTGCCAGCACCATAAGACAGGCCCTTGGTGAGACCCAGTACTTC.

The rearrangement links TRBV29-1 to TRBJ1-1; D remains ambiguous. From germline, CDR1 is SQVTM and CDR2 ANQGSEA. This CDR3 is 12 amino acids long. Trimming stripped 4 bases from V and 6 bases from J, with 12 bases between. The CDR3 nucleotides are TGCAGCGTTGCCATCGGGTCGTCTGAAGCTTTCTTT. Translating gives CSVAIGSSEAFF.

This clone was detected a few times. V is TRBV28 and J is TRBJ2-2; 7 positions agree with TRBD2. J lost 6 bases, V lost 3 bases, and 13 bases had no gene match. The germline V gene encodes CDR1 MDHEN and CDR2 SYDVKM. This CDR3 contains 17 residues. Here the CDR3 DNA reads TGTGCCAGCAGTTTCCCCATTGGGGGGGGTTTCGCCGGGGAGCTGTTTTTT. Translation: CASSFPIGGGFAGELFF.

The rearrangement links TRBV5-4 to TRBJ2-6; 8 bases are a match to TRBD1. The CDR3 is 17 amino acids. The V and J ends lost 1 base and 5 bases, in that order; junction bases with no gene match: 8. Looked up from germline, CDR1 is SGHNT and CDR2 is YYREEE (reference sequence). The CDR3: CASSLPGQGPWANVLTF. The CDR3 nucleotides are TGTGCCAGCAGCTTGCCTGGACAGGGCCCCTGGGCCAACGTCCTGACTTTC.

In this sample, this clone turned up a few times. CDR3 DNA: TGTGCCAGTGGTAGACAGTGGGGGCTCACTGAAGCTTTCTTT. This codes for CASGRQWGLTEAFF. This rearrangement joins TRBV19 to TRBJ1-1, with D maybe TRBD1 (6 bases). V lost 8 bases and J 4 bases, leaving 17 bases between the germline ends. The CDR3 extends over 14 amino acids. From germline, CDR1 is LNHDA and CDR2 SQIVND (reference sequence).

The rearrangement joins TRBV6-5 to TRBJ1-1, with 7 bases lining up with TRBD1. The CDR3 is 16 amino acids. Unmatched junction bases numbered 5, after V lost 0 bases and J lost 1 base. Per germline, CDR1 MNHEY and CDR2 SVGAGI. The CDR3 DNA is TGTGCCAGCAGTTACTCATTGGGACAGTCGAACACTGAAGCTTTCTTT. Translation: CASSYSLGQSNTEAFF.

The chain is built from TRBV6-5 and TRBJ1-5; the match to TRBD1 covers 8 bases. Germline loops: CDR1 MNHEY, CDR2 SVGAGI. Losses at the gene ends were 6 bases for V and 7 bases for J; bases not matched to a gene: 11. CDR3 size: 15 residues. The DNA of the CDR3 is TGTGCCAGCAGCCGAGACAGGGGCTTGGGGCAGCCCCAGCATTTT. As protein: CASSRDRGLGQPQHF.

J is TRBJ2-2 and V is TRBV7-9, with TRBD2 matching 8 bases. The CDR3 spans 15 residues. Looked up from germline, CDR1 is SEHNR and CDR2 is FQNEAQ (reference sequence). The V gene end was trimmed by 5 bases and the J gene end by 7 bases; junction bases not matched to a gene: 9. The CDR3 region is CASSGLAQMNGELFF. The CDR3 nucleotides read TGTGCCAGCAGCGGACTAGCTCAGATGAACGGGGAGCTGTTTTTT.

This clone showed up just once. The chain recombines TRBV28 with TRBJ2-3; TRBD2 agrees at 7 bases. J lost 5 bases, V lost 6 bases, and 11 bases had no gene match. The germline V gene encodes CDR1 MDHEN and CDR2 SYDVKM. The CDR3 loop spans 15 amino acids. The CDR3: CASRRGGGSRDTQYF. The DNA for the CDR3 is TGTGCCAGCAGAAGAGGCGGCGGGAGTAGAGATACGCAGTATTTT.

This rearrangement joins TRBV2 to TRBJ2-7; 9 bases are a match to TRBD2. Germline CDR1 SNHLY, CDR2 FYNNEI. This CDR3 region has 13 residues. V lost 3 bases, J lost 12 bases, and 9 bases stayed unmatched. DNA for the CDR3: TGTGCCAGCAGTGATTTGCGGGAGGGACGAGTGTACTTC. This translates into CASSDLREGRVYF. Full variable domain (outside the CDR3, taken from reference TRBV2 and TRBJ2-7): EPEVTQTPSHQVTQMGQEVILRCVPISNHLYFYWYRQILGQKVEFLVSFYNNEISEKSEIFDDQFSVERPDGSNFTLKIRSTKLEDSAMYFCASSDLREGRVYFGPGTRLTVT.

This chain links TRBV29-1 with TRBJ2-7, with D tentatively TRBD2 (6 bases). Germline V CDR1 and CDR2: SQVTM, ANQGSEA. The CDR3 runs 15 residues. V lost 0 bases to trimming and J lost 6 bases, with 18 bases between them. CDR3 sequence: CSVEDRGVPKREQYF. CDR3 coding DNA: TGCAGCGTTGAAGATCGCGGGGTTCCAAAACGCGAGCAGTACTTC.

The chain is built from TRBV28 and TRBJ1-1; 7 bases are a match to TRBD1. Germline V gene lookup returns CDR1 MDHEN and CDR2 SYDVKM. Unmatched junction bases numbered 6, after V lost 3 bases and J lost 8 bases. The CDR3 has 13 residues. The CDR3: CASSFRGPTEAFF. Here the CDR3 DNA reads TGTGCCAGCAGTTTTAGGGGGCCAACCGAAGCTTTCTTT.

The rearrangement uses TRBV7-9 and TRBJ2-1, with a possible D match to TRBD2 (5 bases). With 2 bases removed from V and 2 bases from J, the gap between germline ends came to 7 bases. Germline V gives CDR1 SEHNR, CDR2 FQNEAQ (reference sequence). CDR3 length: 14 amino acids. In DNA, the CDR3 is TGTGCCAGCAGCTTATCTAGCCCCTACAATGAGCAGTTCTTC. This sequence encodes CASSLSSPYNEQFF.

The chain combines TRBV2 with TRBJ2-5; 10 nucleotides match TRBD2. The CDR3 sequence is 16 residues long. The V gene's germline CDR1 is SNHLY and CDR2 FYNNEI. V trimming: 8 bases; J trimming: 3 bases; junction bases outside the gene matches: 12. This CDR3 is CASGDLLAGDEETQYF. For the CDR3, the DNA is TGTGCCAGCGGGGACCTCCTAGCGGGAGACGAAGAGACCCAGTACTTC.